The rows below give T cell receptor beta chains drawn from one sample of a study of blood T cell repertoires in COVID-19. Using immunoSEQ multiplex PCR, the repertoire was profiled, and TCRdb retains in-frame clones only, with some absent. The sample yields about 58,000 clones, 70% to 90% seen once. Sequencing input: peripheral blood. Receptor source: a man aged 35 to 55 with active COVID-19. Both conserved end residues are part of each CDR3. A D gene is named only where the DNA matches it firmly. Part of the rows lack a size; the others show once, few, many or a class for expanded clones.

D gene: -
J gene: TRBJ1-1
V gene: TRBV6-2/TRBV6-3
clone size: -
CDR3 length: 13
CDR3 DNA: TGTGCCAGCAGCTGGACAGTGAACACTGAAGCTTTCTTT
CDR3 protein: CASSWTVNTEAFF

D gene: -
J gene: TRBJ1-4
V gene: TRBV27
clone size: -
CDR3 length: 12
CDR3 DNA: TGTGCCTCGGGAAAATCAAATGAAAAACTGTTTTTT
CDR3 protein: CASGKSNEKLFF

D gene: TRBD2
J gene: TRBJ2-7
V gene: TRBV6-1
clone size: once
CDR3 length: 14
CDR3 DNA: TGTGCCAGCAGTGACGGGAGGGCCGTAGACGAGCAGTACTTC
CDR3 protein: CASSDGRAVDEQYF

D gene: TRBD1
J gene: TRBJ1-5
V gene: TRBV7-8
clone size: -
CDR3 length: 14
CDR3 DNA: TGTGCCAGCAGCTTCGACAGGGGGCTTCAGCCCCAGCATTTT
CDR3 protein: CASSFDRGLQPQHF

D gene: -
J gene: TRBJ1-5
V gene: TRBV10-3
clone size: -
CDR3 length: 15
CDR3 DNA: TGTGCCATCAGCGGGGGAAGAGATAGCAATCAGCCCCAGCATTTT
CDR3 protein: CAISGGRDSNQPQHF

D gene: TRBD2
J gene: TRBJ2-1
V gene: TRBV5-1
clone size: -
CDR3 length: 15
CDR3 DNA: TGCGCCAGCAGTCTTACTAGCGGCTCCTACAATGAGCAGTTCTTC
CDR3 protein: CASSLTSGSYNEQFF

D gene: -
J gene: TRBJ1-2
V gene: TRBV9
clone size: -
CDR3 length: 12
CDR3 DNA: TGTGCCAGCACTACGGCCGGGAATGGCTACACCTTC
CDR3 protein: CASTTAGNGYTF

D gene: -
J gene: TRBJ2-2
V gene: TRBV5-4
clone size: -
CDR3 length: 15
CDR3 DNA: TGTGCCAGCAGCTTGGCAAGCGCTGGCACCGGGGAGCTGTTTTTT
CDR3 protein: CASSLASAGTGELFF

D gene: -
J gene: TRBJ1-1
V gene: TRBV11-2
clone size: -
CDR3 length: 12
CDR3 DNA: TGTGCCAGCACCGATAGGAACACTGAAGCTTTCTTT
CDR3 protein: CASTDRNTEAFF

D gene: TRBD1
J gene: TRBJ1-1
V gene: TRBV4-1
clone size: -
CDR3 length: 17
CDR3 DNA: TGCGCCAGCAGCCAAGATCATCGAGACAGGGGGCGGACTGAAGCTTTCTTT
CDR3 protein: CASSQDHRDRGRTEAFF

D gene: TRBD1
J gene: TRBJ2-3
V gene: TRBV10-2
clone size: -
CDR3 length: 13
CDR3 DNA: TGCGCCAGCAGTGAGTCCACGGACAGGGTAAAGTATTTT
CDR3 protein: CASSESTDRVKYF

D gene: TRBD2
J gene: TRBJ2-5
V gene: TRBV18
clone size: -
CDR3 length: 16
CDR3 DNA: TGTGCCAGCTCATCCTTAGCGGGAGGGCCCGTAGAGACCCAGTACTTC
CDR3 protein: CASSSLAGGPVETQYF

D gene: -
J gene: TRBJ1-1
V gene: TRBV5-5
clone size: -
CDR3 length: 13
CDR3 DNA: TGTGCCAGCAGCGGCCCGGGAAGGACTGAAGCTTTCTTT
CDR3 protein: CASSGPGRTEAFF

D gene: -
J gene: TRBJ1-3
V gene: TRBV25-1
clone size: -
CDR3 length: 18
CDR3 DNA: TGTGCCAGCAGTGAGGTAACAGGGCCCCCGCTCTCTGGAAACACCATATATTTT
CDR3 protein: CASSEVTGPPLSGNTIYF

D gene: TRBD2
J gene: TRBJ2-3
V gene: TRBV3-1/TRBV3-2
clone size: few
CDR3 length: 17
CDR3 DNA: TGTGCCAGCAGCCAAGACAGGGCTAGCGGCGGCACAGATACGCAGTATTTT
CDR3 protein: CASSQDRASGGTDTQYF

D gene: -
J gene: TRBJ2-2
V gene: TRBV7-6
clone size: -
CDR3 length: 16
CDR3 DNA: TGTGCCAGCAGCTTAGTTACAGGGAGATCGGCCGGGGAGCTGTTTTTT
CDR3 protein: CASSLVTGRSAGELFF

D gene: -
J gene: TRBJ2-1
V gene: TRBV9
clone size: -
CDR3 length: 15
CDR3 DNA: TGTGCCAGCAGCGTAACTAGTGAGGATGGGGATGAGCAGTTCTTC
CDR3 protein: CASSVTSEDGDEQFF

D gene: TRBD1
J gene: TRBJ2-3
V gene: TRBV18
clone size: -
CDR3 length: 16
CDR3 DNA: TGTGCCAGCTCACCGCAGAGGGGGCTTAGCACAGATACGCAGTATTTT
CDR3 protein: CASSPQRGLSTDTQYF

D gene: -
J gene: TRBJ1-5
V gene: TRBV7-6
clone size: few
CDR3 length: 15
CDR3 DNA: TGTGCCAGCAGCTTAGGGAGGGCAACCAATCAGCCCCAGCATTTT
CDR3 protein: CASSLGRATNQPQHF

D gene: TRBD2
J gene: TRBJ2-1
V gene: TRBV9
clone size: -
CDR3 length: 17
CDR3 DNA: TGTGCCAGCAGCGTAGATGTGGGCGGGAGGGCCCACAATGAGCAGTTCTTC
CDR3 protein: CASSVDVGGRAHNEQFF

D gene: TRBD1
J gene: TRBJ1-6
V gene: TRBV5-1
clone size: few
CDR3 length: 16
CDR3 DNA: TGCGCCAGCAGCTTGGGCAGGGGGCTAAATAATTCACCCCTCCACTTT
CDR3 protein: CASSLGRGLNNSPLHF

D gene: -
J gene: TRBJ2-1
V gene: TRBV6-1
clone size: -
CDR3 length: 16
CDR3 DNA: TGTGCCAGCAGTGCGCCCGGGGCGGGAATGGGCAATGAGCAGTTCTTC
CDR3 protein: CASSAPGAGMGNEQFF

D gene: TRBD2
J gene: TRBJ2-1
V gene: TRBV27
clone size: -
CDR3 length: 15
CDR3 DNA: TGTGCCAGCAGTTCCCGGTTAGCGGGAGGGTTGGAGCAGTTCTTC
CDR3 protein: CASSSRLAGGLEQFF

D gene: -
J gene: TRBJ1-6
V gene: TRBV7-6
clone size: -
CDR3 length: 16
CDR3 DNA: TGTGCCAGCAGCTTAGGACAGGCGCCCTATAATTCACCCCTCCACTTT
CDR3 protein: CASSLGQAPYNSPLHF

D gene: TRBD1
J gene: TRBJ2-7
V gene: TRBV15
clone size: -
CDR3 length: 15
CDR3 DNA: TGTGCCACCAGCAGTTCCCTGGGACAGGGCTACGAGCAGTACTTC
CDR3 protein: CATSSSLGQGYEQYF

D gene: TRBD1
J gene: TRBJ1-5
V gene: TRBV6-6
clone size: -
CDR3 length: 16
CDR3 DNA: TGTGCCAGCAGGATCGCGACAGGGAAGGGCTATCAGCCCCAGCATTTT
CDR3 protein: CASRIATGKGYQPQHF

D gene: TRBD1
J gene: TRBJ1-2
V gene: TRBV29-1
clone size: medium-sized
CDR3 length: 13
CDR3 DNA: TGCAGCGTTGTTAAGGACAGGGTTGATGGCTACACCTTC
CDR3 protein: CSVVKDRVDGYTF

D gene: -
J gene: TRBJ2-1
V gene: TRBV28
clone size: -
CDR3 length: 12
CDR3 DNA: TGTGCCAGCAGTTTACCTCACAATGAGCAGTTCTTC
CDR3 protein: CASSLPHNEQFF

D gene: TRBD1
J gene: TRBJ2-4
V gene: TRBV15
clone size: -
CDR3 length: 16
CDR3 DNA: TGTGCCACCAGCAGAGATCGGCGACAGGGTCCAAACATTCAGTACTTC
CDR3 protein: CATSRDRRQGPNIQYF

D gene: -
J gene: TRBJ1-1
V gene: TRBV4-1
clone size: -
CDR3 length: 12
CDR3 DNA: TGCGCCAGCAGCCAAGGCGGGTCTGAAGCTTTCTTT
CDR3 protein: CASSQGGSEAFF

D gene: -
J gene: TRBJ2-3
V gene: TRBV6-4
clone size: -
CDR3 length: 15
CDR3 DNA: TGTGCCAGCAGTGCCGACAGCGGGCAGTCAGATACGCAGTATTTT
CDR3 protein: CASSADSGQSDTQYF

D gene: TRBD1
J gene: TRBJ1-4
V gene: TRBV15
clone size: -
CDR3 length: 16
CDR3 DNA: TGTGCCACCAGCAGAGGAGGTTGGCAGGGGGGTGAAAAACTGTTTTTT
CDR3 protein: CATSRGGWQGGEKLFF

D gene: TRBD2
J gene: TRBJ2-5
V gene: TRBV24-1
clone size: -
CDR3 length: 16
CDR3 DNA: TGTGCCACCAGTGATTTAGCTAGCGGGGGGAAAGAGACCCAGTACTTC
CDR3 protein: CATSDLASGGKETQYF

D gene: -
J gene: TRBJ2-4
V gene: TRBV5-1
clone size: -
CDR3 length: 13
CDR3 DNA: TGCGCCAGCAGCTTGGACAGCCTAAACATTCAGTACTTC
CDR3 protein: CASSLDSLNIQYF

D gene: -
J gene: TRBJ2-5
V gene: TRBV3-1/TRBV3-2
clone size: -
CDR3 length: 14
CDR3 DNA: TGTGCCAGCAGCCAAACGGACTACCAAGAGACCCAGTACTTC
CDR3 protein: CASSQTDYQETQYF

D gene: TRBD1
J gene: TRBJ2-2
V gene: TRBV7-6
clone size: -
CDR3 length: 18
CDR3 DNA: TGTGCCAGCAGCCTTTCGGGACAGGGGCGAGGGAGCACCGGGGAGCTGTTTTTT
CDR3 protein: CASSLSGQGRGSTGELFF

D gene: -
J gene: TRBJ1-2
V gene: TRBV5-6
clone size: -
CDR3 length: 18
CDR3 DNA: TGTGCCAGCAGTCAATGGAGGGACCGCCGGGGGGGTAACTATGGCTACACCTTC
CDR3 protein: CASSQWRDRRGGNYGYTF

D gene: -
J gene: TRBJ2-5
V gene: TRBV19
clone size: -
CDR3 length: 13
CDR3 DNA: TGTGCCAGTAGTGCCCGAACTCGGGAGACCCAGTACTTC
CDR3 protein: CASSARTRETQYF

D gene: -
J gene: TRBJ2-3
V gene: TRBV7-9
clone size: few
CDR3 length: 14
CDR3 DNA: TGTGCCAGCAGCTTGGAGGGCAGCACAGATACGCAGTATTTT
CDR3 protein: CASSLEGSTDTQYF

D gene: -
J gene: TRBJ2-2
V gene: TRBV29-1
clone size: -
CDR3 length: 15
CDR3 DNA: TGCAGCGTTGAAGATCCGGACCCGGGGACCGGGGAGCTGTTTTTT
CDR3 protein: CSVEDPDPGTGELFF

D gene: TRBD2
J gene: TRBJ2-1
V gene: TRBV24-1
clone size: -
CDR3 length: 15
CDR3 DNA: TGTGCCACCAGTGACTCTTTAGCGGGAGTGTCTGAGCAGTTCTTC
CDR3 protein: CATSDSLAGVSEQFF

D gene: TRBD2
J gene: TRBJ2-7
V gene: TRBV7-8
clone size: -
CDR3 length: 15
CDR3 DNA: TGTGCCAGCAGTTCGTACGGGAGGTCCTCCTACGAGCAGTACTTC
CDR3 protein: CASSSYGRSSYEQYF

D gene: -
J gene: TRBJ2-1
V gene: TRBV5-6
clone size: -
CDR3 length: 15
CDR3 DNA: TGTGCCAGCAGCTTGGAGGGACATACCTACAATGAGCAGTTCTTC
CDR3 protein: CASSLEGHTYNEQFF

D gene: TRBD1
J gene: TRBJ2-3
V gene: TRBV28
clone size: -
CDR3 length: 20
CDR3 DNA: TGTGCCAGCAGCTTCACAGGGGGCGCGACGAGGGAGGGCCGCGCAGATACGCAGTATTTT
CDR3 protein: CASSFTGGATREGRADTQYF

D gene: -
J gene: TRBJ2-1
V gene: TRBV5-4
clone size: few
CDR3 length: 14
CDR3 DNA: TGTGCCAGCAGCCTGCTAAAACGGGAGTATGAGCAGTTCTTC
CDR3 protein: CASSLLKREYEQFF

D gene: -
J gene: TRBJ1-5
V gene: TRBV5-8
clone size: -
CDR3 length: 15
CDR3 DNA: TGTGCCAGCAGCTTTGGCGAACAGGGAGATCAGCCCCAGCATTTT
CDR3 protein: CASSFGEQGDQPQHF

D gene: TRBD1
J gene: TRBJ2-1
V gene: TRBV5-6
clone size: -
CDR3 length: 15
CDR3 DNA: TGTGCCAGCAGCGGGCCCGGGACAGGCCACAATGAGCAGTTCTTC
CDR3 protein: CASSGPGTGHNEQFF

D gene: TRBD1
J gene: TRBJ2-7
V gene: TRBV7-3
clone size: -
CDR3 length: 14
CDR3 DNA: TGTGCCAGCAGTCCCGGGACAGGGGACCACGAGCAGTACTTC
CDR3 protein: CASSPGTGDHEQYF

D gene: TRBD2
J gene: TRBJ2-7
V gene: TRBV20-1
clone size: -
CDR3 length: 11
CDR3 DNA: TGCAGTGCGTCGGGGGGGGCCGAGCAGTACTTC
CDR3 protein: CSASGGAEQYF

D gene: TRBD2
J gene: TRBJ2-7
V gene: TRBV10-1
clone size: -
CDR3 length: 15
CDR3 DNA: TGCGCCAGCAGTGAGTCCACTAGCGGAATCTACGAGCAGTACTTC
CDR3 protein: CASSESTSGIYEQYF

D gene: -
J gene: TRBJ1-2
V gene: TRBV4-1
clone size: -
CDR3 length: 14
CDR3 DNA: TGCGCCAGCAGCCAAGGGGGCGAAAACTATGGCTACACCTTC
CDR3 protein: CASSQGGENYGYTF

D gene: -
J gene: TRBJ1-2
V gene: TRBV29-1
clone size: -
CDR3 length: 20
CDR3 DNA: TGCATACGCAGAGCGTCAGGGGAGATACGACACCACCCAGAAATCTATGGCTACACCTTC
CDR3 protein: CIRRASGEIRHHPEIYGYTF

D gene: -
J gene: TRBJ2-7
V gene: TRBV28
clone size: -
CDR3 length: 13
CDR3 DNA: TGTGCCAGCAGTTTAGACAGCAACGGCGAGCAGTACTTC
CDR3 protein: CASSLDSNGEQYF

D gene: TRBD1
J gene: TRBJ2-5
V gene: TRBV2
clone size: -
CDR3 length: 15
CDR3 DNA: TGTGCCAGCAGGACCGGGACAGGAGGCCGGGGGACTCAGTACTTC
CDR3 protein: CASRTGTGGRGTQYF

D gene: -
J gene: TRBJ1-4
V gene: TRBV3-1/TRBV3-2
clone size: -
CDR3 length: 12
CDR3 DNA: TGTGCCAGCAGCCCTAATAATGAAAAACTGTTTTTT
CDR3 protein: CASSPNNEKLFF

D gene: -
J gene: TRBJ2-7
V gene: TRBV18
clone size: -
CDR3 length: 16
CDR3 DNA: TGTGCCAGCTCACCGAGGGCGGTTGCTTCCTCCTACGAGCAGTACTTC
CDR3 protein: CASSPRAVASSYEQYF

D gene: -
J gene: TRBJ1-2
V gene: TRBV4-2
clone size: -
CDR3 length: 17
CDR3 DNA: TGTGCCAGCAGCCAAGAGGGTGGGGCGCCCAGAGGCTATGGCTACACCTTC
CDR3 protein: CASSQEGGAPRGYGYTF